This TCR beta chain is from a study of blood T cell repertoires in COVID-19. About the research overall: Donors in the United States, Italy and Spain gave samples during acute or convalescent COVID-19. In each case, the material was cDNA or gDNA derived from T cells, B-cell-depleted T cells, or PBMCs.

Under the authors' procedure: By means of reference gene primer amplification, nucleated cell counts were estimated. The data were produced by immunoSEQ multiplex PCR, yet TCRdb's version contains in-frame clones alone and is incomplete. V, J and clone size were drawn from that table, and D and trimming were deduced from the DNA. Among about 110,000 clones listed, roughly nine tenths were seen once. Looked up from germline, CDR1 is SGDLS and CDR2 is YYNGEE. This CDR3 region has 17 residues. V gave up 0 bases and J gave up 7 bases; unmatched junction bases: 12. The J gene is TRBJ2-1, the V gene TRBV9, with 8 nucleotides matching TRBD1. The source of this sequence is a woman of 80 years or more with acute or convalescent COVID-19. The specimen sequenced was peripheral blood. The CDR3 reads CASSVATGTGSWNEQFF. For the CDR3, the DNA is TGTGCCAGCAGCGTAGCTACGGGGACAGGATCGTGGAATGAGCAGTTCTTC.